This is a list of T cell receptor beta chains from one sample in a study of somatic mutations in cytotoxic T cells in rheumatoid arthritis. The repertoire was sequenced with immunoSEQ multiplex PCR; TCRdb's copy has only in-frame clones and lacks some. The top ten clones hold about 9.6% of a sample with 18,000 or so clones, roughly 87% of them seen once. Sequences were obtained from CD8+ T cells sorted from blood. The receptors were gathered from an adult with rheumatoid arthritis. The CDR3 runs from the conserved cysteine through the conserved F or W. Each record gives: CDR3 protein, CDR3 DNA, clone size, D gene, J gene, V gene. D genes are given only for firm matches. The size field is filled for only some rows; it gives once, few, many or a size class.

CDR3: CAISLSFTDTQYF
DNA: TGTGCCATCAGCTTGAGTTTCACAGATACGCAGTATTTT
size: once
D: NA
J: TRBJ2-3
V: TRBV10-3

CDR3: CASRGLADYEQYF
DNA: TGCGCCAGCAGGGGACTAGCGGACTACGAGCAGTACTTC
size: few
D: TRBD2
J: TRBJ2-7
V: TRBV10-2

CDR3: CASGLALTGELFF
DNA: TGTGCTAGTGGTTTGGCCCTGACCGGGGAGCTGTTTTTT
size: NA
D: NA
J: TRBJ2-2
V: TRBV12-5

CDR3: CASSLGGTEYQETQYF
DNA: TGTGCCAGCAGCTTAGGCGGTACAGAGTACCAAGAGACCCAGTACTTC
size: NA
D: NA
J: TRBJ2-5
V: TRBV7-2

CDR3: CASSELDTEAFF
DNA: TGTGCCAGCAGTGAATTGGACACTGAAGCTTTCTTT
size: few
D: NA
J: TRBJ1-1
V: TRBV6-1

CDR3: CASSESSSGFGGKEQYF
DNA: TGTGCCAGCAGTGAATCAAGTTCCGGTTTCGGCGGGAAAGAGCAGTACTTC
size: NA
D: NA
J: TRBJ2-7
V: TRBV6-1

CDR3: CASSLVEETQYF
DNA: TGTGCCAGCAGCTTGGTCGAAGAGACCCAGTACTTC
size: NA
D: NA
J: TRBJ2-5
V: TRBV11-3

CDR3: CASSSPDRQEQYF
DNA: TGCGCCAGCAGCAGCCCGGACAGACAAGAGCAGTACTTC
size: NA
D: NA
J: TRBJ2-7
V: TRBV5-1

CDR3: CASSLGGRTGVSADTQYF
DNA: TGTGCCAGCAGCTTAGGAGGCCGGACTGGCGTGAGTGCAGATACGCAGTATTTT
size: once
D: NA
J: TRBJ2-3
V: TRBV13

CDR3: CASGLDTYSNQPQHF
DNA: TGTGCTAGTGGTTTGGACACGTATAGCAATCAGCCCCAGCATTTT
size: once
D: NA
J: TRBJ1-5
V: TRBV12-5

CDR3: CASSPRDLSYNEQFF
DNA: TGTGCCAGCAGCCCACGGGACCTCTCCTACAATGAGCAGTTCTTC
size: NA
D: NA
J: TRBJ2-1
V: TRBV9

CDR3: CASSPPGQGLGTEAFF
DNA: TGTGCCAGCAGCCCTCCGGGACAGGGATTGGGCACTGAAGCTTTCTTT
size: NA
D: TRBD1
J: TRBJ1-1
V: TRBV9

CDR3: CASSPPGLAGMETQYF
DNA: TGTGCCAGTAGTCCCCCCGGACTAGCGGGAATGGAGACCCAGTACTTC
size: NA
D: TRBD2
J: TRBJ2-5
V: TRBV19